Following are 22 T cell receptor beta chains from one sample sequenced in a study of T cells after yellow fever vaccination. MiXCR was run by TCRdb on the 5' RACE reads, yielding one entry per CDR3 protein. The table includes approximately 150,000 distinct CDR3 sequences, approximately 6.2% detected once. The sample consisted of CD4+ T cells sorted from PBMCs, taken on the day of the first yellow fever vaccination. Receptors originate from a man between 18 and 29 years old who received the YFV17D yellow fever vaccine.

V usage is TRBV11-1 and J usage is TRBJ2-3; 14 positions match TRBD2. CDR3 size: 18 residues. Germline CDR1 is SGHAT and CDR2 is FQDESV (reference sequence). Losses at the gene ends were 5 bases for V and 0 bases for J; bases not matched to a gene: 7. CDR3 bases: TGTGCCAGCAGCGCCGGGACTAGCGGGGGTCGAAGCACAGATACGCAGTATTTT. It is translated as CASSAGTSGGRSTDTQYF.

J is TRBJ2-3 and V is TRBV7-3, with TRBD2 matching 12 bases. The CDR3 covers 18 residues. From germline, CDR1 is SGHTA and CDR2 FQGTGA. After removal of 0 bases from V and 1 base from J, the junction contained 5 bases not matched to a gene. CDR3: CASSLTRASGGGTDTQYF. CDR3 sequence (DNA): TGTGCCAGCAGCTTAACACGGGCTAGCGGGGGGGGCACAGATACGCAGTATTTT.

This clonotype has at least ten counts. The chain couples TRBV12-3 or TRBV12-4 to TRBJ1-1; D not resolved. The CDR3 loop spans 11 amino acids. With 2 bases removed from V and 7 bases from J, the gap between germline ends came to 5 bases. CDR3 sequence reads: CASSLWGEAFF. The CDR3 nucleotides are TGTGCCAGCAGTTTATGGGGTGAAGCTTTCTTT.

The chain recombines TRBV11-1 with TRBJ1-1; the D is unclear. Germline V gene lookup returns CDR1 SGHAT and CDR2 FQDESV (reference sequence). CDR3 length: 14 residues. The V and J ends lost 1 base and 5 bases respectively, with 11 bases between them. The CDR3 sequence is CASSLDSVWTEAFF. In DNA form, the CDR3 reads TGTGCCAGCAGCTTAGATTCGGTCTGGACTGAAGCTTTCTTT.

The chain has TRBV7-7 and TRBJ2-1; possible D gene TRBD1, 6 bases. V lost 4 bases to trimming and J lost 6 bases, with 10 bases between them. Germline CDR1 and CDR2: SSHAT and FNYEAQ (reference sequence). The length of the CDR3 is 13 residues. The CDR3 nucleotides are TGTGCCAGCAGCTCGGGACACGGCAATGAGCAGTTCTTC. Its translation is CASSSGHGNEQFF.

There are many counts of this clonotype. The gene calls are TRBV7-2 and TRBJ1-5; 10 bases are shared with TRBD1. Germline assignment: CDR1 SGHTA and CDR2 FQGNSA. The CDR3 runs 15 residues. V trimming: 5 bases; J trimming: 7 bases; junction bases outside the gene matches: 8. The CDR3 DNA follows: TGTGCCAGCAGCCCTCGACAGGGGGCCGGACAGCCCCAGCATTTT. As protein: CASSPRQGAGQPQHF. Full variable domain (rest looked up from reference TRBV7-2 and TRBJ1-5): GAGVSQSPSNKVTEKGKDVELRCDPISGHTALYWYRQSLGQGLEFLIYFQGNSAPDKSGLPSDRFSAERTGGSVSTLTIQRTQQEDSAVYLCASSPRQGAGQPQHFGDGTRLSIL.

This clonotype was found a few times. This chain uses TRBV5-4 with TRBJ1-2; possibly TRBD1 for D (5 bases). Trimming cost V 4 bases and J 2 bases, with 12 bases left between them. There are 14 residues in the CDR3. Germline loops: CDR1 SGHNT, CDR2 YYREEE (reference sequence). CDR3 DNA sequence: TGTGCCAGCAGCCAAAGGGGCGGGAACTATGGCTACACCTTC. Protein product: CASSQRGGNYGYTF.

This clonotype came up many times. The chain joins TRBV6-5 to TRBJ2-1; 9 bases agree with TRBD2. Trimming cost V 2 bases and J 0 bases; bases outside gene matches: 8. The length of the CDR3 is 18 residues. Germline lookup yields CDR1 MNHEY and CDR2 SVGAGI. The CDR3 DNA follows: TGTGCCAGCAGTTACGCGGGGACTAGCCGGAGCTCCTACAATGAGCAGTTCTTC. Encoded protein: CASSYAGTSRSSYNEQFF.

This clonotype was observed at least ten times. Sequence at one end of the junction differs from germline and may be a read error. This chain joins TRBV7-3 and TRBJ1-1, with D unresolved. The germline gives CDR1 SGHTA, CDR2 FQGTGA. The CDR3 loop spans 14 amino acids. Here the CDR3 DNA reads TGTGCCAGCAGCTTAGGGGTGAGCAACACTGAAGTTTTCTTT. Protein: CASSLGVSNTEVFF.

This clonotype was observed many times. The chain recombines TRBV5-4 with TRBJ2-2; D may be TRBD1 (5 bases). This CDR3 has 14 residues. Germline V lookup: CDR1 SGHNT, CDR2 YYREEE (reference sequence). Trimming pared 4 bases from V and 1 base from J, leaving 8 bases between. The CDR3 DNA follows: TGTGCCAGCAGCCCTACAGGGAACACCGGGGAGCTGTTTTTT. This gives the protein CASSPTGNTGELFF.

The J gene is TRBJ2-2, the V gene TRBV7-7; 7 nucleotides agree with TRBD1. The J segment lost 4 bases and the V segment lost 0 bases, leaving 2 bases of the junction unmatched. Per the germline V gene, CDR1 is SSHAT and CDR2 is FNYEAQ (reference sequence). The CDR3 runs 15 residues. Here the CDR3 reads CASSLAAGGTGELFF. The CDR3 DNA reads as TGTGCCAGCAGCTTAGCGGCAGGGGGCACCGGGGAGCTGTTTTTT. The whole variable domain, filled in from reference TRBV7-7 and TRBJ2-2, reads GAGVSQSPRYKVTKRGQDVTLRCDPISSHATLYWYQQALGQGPEFLTYFNYEAQPDKSGLPSDRFSAERPEGSISTLTIQRTEQRDSAMYRCASSLAAGGTGELFFGEGSRLTVL.

In this sample, this clonotype turned up many times. The gene calls are TRBV4-3 and TRBJ1-4; 7 nucleotides line up with TRBD1. CDR3 length: 16 amino acids. Germline CDR1 is LGHNA and CDR2 is YSLEER. With 0 bases clipped from V and 7 bases from J, the junction kept 8 bases outside the gene matches. The CDR3 is CASSQDQGEGIEKLFF. CDR3 sequence (DNA): TGCGCCAGCAGCCAAGATCAGGGGGAAGGGATTGAAAAACTGTTTTTT.

A few counts support this clonotype. V and J are TRBV5-5 and TRBJ2-3, with 15 positions matching TRBD2. V shed 5 bases and J 6 bases; nucleotides not matched to a gene: 7. CDR1 is SGHKS, CDR2 YYEKEE, per germline (reference sequence). The CDR3 consists of 16 residues. The CDR3 DNA reads TGTGCCAGCAGATGGGGACTAGCGGGGGGTAGCGATACGCAGTATTTT. Translated: CASRWGLAGGSDTQYF.

Ten or more counts support this clonotype. The chain is built from TRBV7-9 and TRBJ1-4, with D uncertain. Trimming took 8 bases from V and 7 from J, leaving 17 bases between them. The CDR3 contains 14 residues. CDR1 SEHNR and CDR2 FQNEAQ come from the germline V gene (reference sequence). CDR3: CASAKWEEREKLFF. The CDR3 DNA follows: TGTGCCAGCGCGAAATGGGAGGAGCGTGAAAAACTGTTTTTT.

Many counts were recorded for this clonotype. The gene calls are TRBV7-2 and TRBJ2-7; no reliable D call. Trimming removed 3 bases from V and 4 bases from J, with 13 bases in between. Germline CDR1 and CDR2: SGHTA and FQGNSA. CDR3 length equals 14 residues. This chain's CDR3 is CASSFKGVVYEQYF. CDR3 coding DNA: TGTGCCAGCAGCTTTAAAGGCGTCGTTTACGAGCAGTACTTC.

The table lists this clonotype with many counts. The chain couples TRBV19 to TRBJ2-3; no definite D call. Germline-derived CDR1 and CDR2 are LNHDA and SQIVND (reference sequence). The CDR3 runs to 12 residues. Trimming removed 6 bases at V and 3 bases at J, with 7 bases between. In DNA form, the CDR3 reads TGTGCCAGTAGGGGCTTGACAGATACGCAGTATTTT. Its protein product is CASRGLTDTQYF.

This clonotype was seen ten or more times. The chain is built from TRBV3-1 and TRBJ1-2; D remains ambiguous. The CDR3 runs to 15 residues. Trimming cost V 0 bases and J 7 bases, with 15 bases left between them. CDR1 is LGHDT and CDR2 is YNNKEL in the germline V gene (reference sequence). The DNA of the CDR3 is TGTGCCAGCAGCCAAGATGCGAGTGGGGTAGGTGGCTACACCTTC. Protein product: CASSQDASGVGGYTF.

The sample holds a few counts of this clonotype. The rearrangement uses TRBV7-2 and TRBJ1-6; 10 nucleotides agree with TRBD1. The CDR3 extends over 16 amino acids. Germline lookup yields CDR1 SGHTA and CDR2 FQGNSA. The junction had 8 bases not matched to a gene; V was cut back by 5 bases and J by 7 bases. The chain's CDR3 is CASSPRQGAWNSPLHF. CDR3 DNA sequence: TGTGCCAGCAGCCCGCGACAGGGGGCCTGGAATTCACCCCTCCACTTT. Full variable domain (remainder filled in from reference TRBV7-2 and TRBJ1-6): GAGVSQSPSNKVTEKGKDVELRCDPISGHTALYWYRQSLGQGLEFLIYFQGNSAPDKSGLPSDRFSAERTGGSVSTLTIQRTQQEDSAVYLCASSPRQGAWNSPLHFGNGTRLTVT.

This clonotype was picked up many times. The CDR3 coding sequence is TGTGCCAGCAGCCCAACAGGTGCGATCACCGGGGAGCTGTTTTTT. Protein: CASSPTGAITGELFF. This sequence joins TRBV3-1 and TRBJ2-2; D is possibly TRBD1 (5 bases). CDR3 length: 15 residues. Germline CDR1 LGHDT, CDR2 YNNKEL (reference sequence). V was shortened by 4 bases and J by 4 bases, with 13 bases between the two germline ends.

This clonotype was counted only a few times. At one boundary the junction diverges from the germline segment, which might be a read error. The rearrangement uses TRBV6-6 and TRBJ1-3; 8 nucleotides match TRBD1. The V gene's germline CDR1 is MNHNY and CDR2 SVGAGI (reference sequence). CDR3 length equals 13 residues. The CDR3 sequence is CASGYQGANTIYF. CDR3 nucleotides: TGTGCCAGCGGTTACCAGGGGGCTAACACCATATATTTT.

This clonotype was counted many times. The CDR3: CASSLVSPPKQYV. CDR3 in DNA: TGTGCCAGCAGCTTAGTATCACCGCCTAAGCAGTACGTC. This rearrangement joins TRBV7-9 to TRBJ2-7; D call uncertain. The CDR3 extends over 13 amino acids. Germline V lookup: CDR1 SEHNR, CDR2 FQNEAQ (reference sequence). Trimming removed 1 base at V and 8 bases at J, with 12 bases between.

Worth noting for this clonotype: Since a much larger clone is just one base distant, this may be a read error. The genes are TRBV4-3 and TRBJ2-3; D is undetermined. Looked up from germline, CDR1 is LGHNA and CDR2 is YSLEER. CDR3 length equals 14 residues. Between the trimmed V and J ends, which lost 0 bases and 4 bases, there was a span of 8 bases. The chain's CDR3 is CASSQDGLADTQYF. DNA for the CDR3: TGCGCCAGCAGCCAAGATGGCCTAGCAGATACGCAGTATTTT.